This T cell receptor (beta chain) was captured by sequencing in a study of CD8 T cells in ankylosing spondylitis. Study-level findings and limits: Blood of patients with ankylosing spondylitis appeared to be characterized by a TCR beta motif of eight or nine highly homologous variants.

Quantitative molecular-barcoded 5'-RACE generated the TCR beta libraries. TCRdb called the 5' RACE reads again in MiXCR, with one record for every CDR3 protein. Among 470,000 or so distinct CDR3 sequences, 25% to 30% were seen once, and the ten largest hold 0.75% to 0.9%. This clonotype has at least ten counts. Its antigen is unknown. The V end was cut by 0 bases, the J end by 11 bases, with 14 bases between. The CDR3 totals 14 residues. The germline gives CDR1 LGHDT, CDR2 YNNKEL (reference sequence). This TCR was recovered from a male donor with ankylosing spondylitis. The chain recombines TRBV3-1 with TRBJ2-1; D not certain. Sequencing was performed on blood, either unsorted or a sorted T cell fraction (not recorded which). The CDR3 sequence: CASSQDNRVGKQFF. Written as DNA, the CDR3 is TGTGCCAGCAGCCAAGATAATAGAGTTGGCAAGCAGTTCTTC.